This TCR beta chain was identified in a study of read filtering for tumor transcriptome and immune sequencing. Study-wide background: 8 or 9 patients were R-ISS I, 16 were R-ISS II, roughly 7 were R-ISS III. Whole-study findings and limits: Roughly four fifths of IR-seq clonotypes had one read, totaling approximately 3.5% of reads; RNA-seq: 74.6% and 44.6%.

The CDR3 is made up of 12 amino acids. Looked up from germline, CDR1 is LGHNA and CDR2 is YSLEER. This clonotype was recorded at least ten times. Its matching antigen is unknown. An end of the junction does not agree with germline; a read error may underlie this. The library was built from roughly 400 ng RNA with molecular barcoded adaptors for alpha/delta and beta/gamma chains. Using its own MiXCR run on the reads, TCRdb lists one record per CDR3 protein. Among tens of thousands of distinct CDR3 sequences, 9.5% to 15% were seen once, and the ten largest hold 13% to 15%. Sequenced: a population of CD138-negative cells sorted from bone marrow. The clonotype originates from a donor over 35 with multiple myeloma. The chain links TRBV4-3 to TRBJ2-5; D call uncertain. CDR3 sequence reads: CASSQDQGTQYF. The DNA of the CDR3 is TGCGCCAGCAGCCAAGATCAAGGGACCCAGTACTTC.